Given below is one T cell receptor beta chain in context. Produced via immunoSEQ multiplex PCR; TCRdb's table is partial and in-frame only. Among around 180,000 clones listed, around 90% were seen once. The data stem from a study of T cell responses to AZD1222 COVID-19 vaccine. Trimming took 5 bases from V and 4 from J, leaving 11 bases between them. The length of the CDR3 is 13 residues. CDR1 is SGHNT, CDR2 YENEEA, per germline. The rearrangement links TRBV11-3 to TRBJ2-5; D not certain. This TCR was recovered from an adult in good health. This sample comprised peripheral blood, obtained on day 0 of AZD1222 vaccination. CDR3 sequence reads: CASSPPVGETQYF. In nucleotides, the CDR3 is TGTGCCAGCAGCCCCCCGGTGGGAGAGACCCAGTACTTC.